The entry below describes one T cell receptor (beta chain). The data are from a study of CD8+ T cells in alopecia areata. In the study overall: Tofacitinib was taken orally by treated patients, and the dose was 5 to 10 mg twice daily. Using the percentage of affected scalp area, treated patients' severity was scored.

This CDR3 comprises 14 residues. V shed 3 bases, J shed 6 bases, and the junction held 9 bases outside the gene matches. The V gene's germline CDR1 is GTSNPN and CDR2 SVGIG (reference sequence). Documented treatment: oral pan-JAK inhibitor, 5-10 mg twice daily. Extraction of RNA preceded its reverse transcription into cDNA, which served as the sequencing template. The data were produced by immunoSEQ multiplex PCR, yet TCRdb's version contains in-frame clones alone and is incomplete. The table has about 160,000 clones, roughly 65% seen once; the top ten hold roughly 0.85%. V is TRBV30 and J is TRBJ1-1; 8 bases align to TRBD1. The specimen comprised CD4+ T cells sorted from blood, sampled at week 4, from a patient treated with tofacitinib. This sequence originates from a human donor with alopecia areata. Here the CDR3 DNA reads TGTGCCTGGAGCCTGGGGACAGGAGGAGCTGAAGCTTTCTTT. It translates to CAWSLGTGGAEAFF.